Sequencing of this T cell receptor beta chain was carried out in a study of blood T cell repertoires in COVID-19. Study as a whole: The samples span acute and convalescent COVID-19 from the United States, Italy and Spain. Nucleic acid was either cDNA or gDNA, and it came from T cells, B-cell-depleted T cells, or PBMCs.

After removal of 5 bases from V and 2 bases from J, the junction contained 6 bases not matched to a gene. CDR1 and CDR2 (germline): SEHNR, FQNEAQ (reference sequence). The CDR3 runs to 16 residues. Sequenced by immunoSEQ multiplex PCR; TCRdb stores in-frame clones only, minus some. This sample has over 450,000 clones, with 75% to 90% found just once. Enrolment of Seattle patients took place during active infection, and they were followed longitudinally. Sequenced sample: peripheral blood. This receptor was obtained from a man aged 18 to 29 with COVID-19, enrolled during active disease. The chain has TRBV7-9 and TRBJ2-1, with 10 bases matching TRBD2. CDR3 in amino acids: CASSPRAGGTYNEQFF. The CDR3, as DNA: TGTGCCAGCAGCCCGAGAGCGGGAGGGACCTACAATGAGCAGTTCTTC.